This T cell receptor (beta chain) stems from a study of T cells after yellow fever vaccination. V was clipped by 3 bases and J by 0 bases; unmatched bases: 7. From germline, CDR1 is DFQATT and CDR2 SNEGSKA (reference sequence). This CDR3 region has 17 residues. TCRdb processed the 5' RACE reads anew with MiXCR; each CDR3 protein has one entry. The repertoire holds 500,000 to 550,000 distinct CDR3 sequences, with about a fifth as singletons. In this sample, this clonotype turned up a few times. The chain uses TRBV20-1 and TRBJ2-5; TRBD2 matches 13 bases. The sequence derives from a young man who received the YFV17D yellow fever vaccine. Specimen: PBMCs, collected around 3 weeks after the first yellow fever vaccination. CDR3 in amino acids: CSASPGLAGVNQETQYF. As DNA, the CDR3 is TGCAGTGCTAGCCCTGGACTAGCGGGGGTAAACCAAGAGACCCAGTACTTC.